This T cell receptor (beta chain) derives from a study of shared clonotypes between healthy human individuals. The CDR3 is 11 amino acids. The V gene's germline CDR1 is SGHVS and CDR2 FNYEAQ. Trimming took 5 bases from V and 5 from J, leaving 4 bases between them. Study results and limitations: The study generally estimated greater richness for naive than memory subsets. Clonotypes shared by all four sorted-subset donors had higher generation probabilities than non-shared clonotypes. Though the depth was large, rarefaction showed that sorted-subset sequencing was incomplete.

The assay was immunoSEQ multiplex PCR, and TCRdb's table has in-frame clones only and misses some. The sample holds around 200,000 clones, approximately 61% seen once. As concerns this clone: Its specificity is unknown.

V gene TRBV7-6 combines with J gene TRBJ2-1; no clear D gene. The specimen was memory CD4+ T cells sorted from blood. Subset meaning: CD45RA-negative fraction. This sequence was found in a young man in good health. The CDR3 sequence: CASSMNNEQFF. The CDR3 nucleotides are TGTGCCAGCAGCATGAACAATGAGCAGTTCTTC.